These 32 T cell receptor beta chains originate from one sample sequenced in a study of blood T cell repertoires in COVID-19. The assay was immunoSEQ multiplex PCR, and TCRdb's table has in-frame clones only and misses some. The sample lists more than 65,000 clones; roughly 80% were seen once. The sample was peripheral blood. The source is a human donor in a cohort sampled during active COVID-19.

This chain joins TRBV10-3 and TRBJ2-1; 8 nucleotides line up with TRBD1. The CDR3 loop spans 14 amino acids. The V gene's germline CDR1 is ENHRY and CDR2 SYGVKD. V gave up 10 bases and J gave up 6 bases; unmatched junction bases: 11. The CDR3 nucleotides read TGTGCCACCAGGACAGGGATTGGGCTCAATGAGCAGTTCTTC. Amino acids: CATRTGIGLNEQFF.

The chain joins TRBV19 to TRBJ1-2; D unresolved. The CDR3 contains 13 residues. The germline V and J ends were trimmed by 6 bases and 4 bases, with 12 bases remaining between them. Germline V gene data show CDR1 as LNHDA and CDR2 as SQIVND (reference sequence). Here the CDR3 DNA reads TGTGCCAGTAGCCCGACTTTCCCCTATGGCTACACCTTC. It encodes CASSPTFPYGYTF.

The chain links TRBV6-5 to TRBJ1-1, with a tentative D call TRBD1 (6 bases). The CDR3 length is 13 residues. Per germline, CDR1 MNHEY and CDR2 SVGAGI. V dropped 2 bases and J dropped 5 bases, with 9 bases sitting between them. CDR3 in DNA: TGTGCCAGCAGTTACCTCCAGGGGACTGAAGCTTTCTTT. It codes for CASSYLQGTEAFF.

This chain links TRBV5-1 with TRBJ1-2; D is unresolved. The ends were cut back, 0 bases at V and 0 bases at J, with 12 bases in the middle. The length of the CDR3 is 16 residues. Per the germline V gene, CDR1 is SGHRS and CDR2 is YFSETQ. The DNA of the CDR3 is TGCGCCAGCAGCTTGGGATCGGGGTTCTCTAACTATGGCTACACCTTC. Protein: CASSLGSGFSNYGYTF.

CDR3 residues: CATVPGGSRAQYF. In DNA, the CDR3 is TGTGCCACCGTCCCCGGCGGGAGTCGGGCGCAGTATTTT. J is TRBJ2-3 and V is TRBV12-3 or TRBV12-4; 7 nucleotides line up with TRBD2. With V trimmed by 10 bases and J by 10 bases, 14 bases remained unmatched. The CDR3 length is 13 residues.

The chain carries TRBV10-3 and TRBJ1-5; possibly TRBD1 for D (5 bases). The CDR3 consists of 16 residues. The ends were cut back, 0 bases at V and 5 bases at J, with 14 bases in the middle. Per germline, CDR1 ENHRY and CDR2 SYGVKD. As DNA, the CDR3 is TGTGCCATCAGTGAGTCGCAGGGCCTAGGGTATCAGCCCCAGCATTTT. It translates to CAISESQGLGYQPQHF.

This clone has a single count. The genes are TRBV2 and TRBJ2-7; 7 bases align to TRBD2. This CDR3 has 15 amino acids. The germline V gene has CDR1 SNHLY and CDR2 FYNNEI. V shed 6 bases and J 1 base; nucleotides not matched to a gene: 9. CDR3 coding DNA: TGTGCCAGCAGCGCTACTAGCGACAGTTCCTACGAGCAGTACTTC. Protein product: CASSATSDSSYEQYF.

The gene calls are TRBV29-1 and TRBJ2-3, with a possible D match to TRBD2 (5 bases). V dropped 4 bases and J dropped 6 bases, with 17 bases sitting between them. The V gene's germline CDR1 is SQVTM and CDR2 ANQGSEA. This CDR3 comprises 14 residues. The CDR3: CSVGPGSKRDTQYF. The CDR3 DNA follows: TGCAGCGTTGGCCCGGGGTCCAAACGGGATACGCAGTATTTT.

There are a few counts of this clone. The chain recombines TRBV3-1 (or the pseudogene TRBV3-2) with TRBJ2-1; D perhaps matches TRBD1 (6 bases). The CDR3 totals 15 residues. Germline V gene sequence: CDR1 LGHDT, CDR2 YNNKEL (reference sequence). V lost 4 bases and J lost 0, with 10 bases in between. CDR3 region: CASSPADSSYNEQFF. The CDR3 coding sequence is TGTGCCAGCAGCCCAGCGGACAGCTCCTACAATGAGCAGTTCTTC.

The chain employs TRBV28 and TRBJ2-7; 9 nucleotides line up with TRBD1. The length of the CDR3 is 14 residues. Looked up from germline, CDR1 is MDHEN and CDR2 is SYDVKM. The V gene end was trimmed by 9 bases and the J gene end by 5 bases; junction bases not matched to a gene: 11. As DNA, the CDR3 is TGTGCCAGTGCTCCGGGACAGGGACCCCACGAGCAGTACTTC. The encoded protein is CASAPGQGPHEQYF.

V gene TRBV10-1 combines with J gene TRBJ2-7; TRBD2 matches at 8 bases. The V and J ends lost 6 bases and 0 bases, in that order; junction bases with no gene match: 10. This CDR3 spans 16 amino acids. Germline CDR1 and CDR2: WNHNN and SYGVQD (reference sequence). CDR3 in amino acids: CASSAASSGTSYEQYF. As DNA, the CDR3 is TGCGCCAGCAGCGCAGCGAGTAGCGGGACCTCCTACGAGCAGTACTTC.

The chain couples TRBV6-2 or TRBV6-3 to TRBJ1-5; the D is unclear. V lost 0 bases, J lost 0 bases, and 12 bases lay in between. Germline V gene sequence: CDR1 MNHEY, CDR2 SVGEGT. The CDR3 runs 17 residues. The CDR3 DNA reads TGTGCCAGCAGTTACTCTCTAGGCGAGGGTAGCAATCAGCCCCAGCATTTT. Translated, it gives CASSYSLGEGSNQPQHF.

The genes are TRBV9 and TRBJ1-1, with a possible D match to TRBD1 (5 bases). The V and J ends lost 4 bases and 1 base respectively, with 11 bases between them. Germline V gives CDR1 SGDLS, CDR2 YYNGEE. This CDR3 is 14 amino acids long. CDR3 sequence reads: CASSPSGGNTEAFF. Written as DNA, the CDR3 is TGTGCCAGCAGCCCTTCGGGGGGGAACACTGAAGCTTTCTTT. Together with reference TRBV9 and TRBJ1-1, the CDR3 gives the full variable domain: DSGVTQTPKHLITATGQRVTLRCSPRSGDLSVYWYQQSLDQGLQFLIQYYNGEERAKGNILERFSAQQFPDLHSELNLSSLELGDSALYFCASSPSGGNTEAFFGQGTRLTVV.

DNA of the CDR3: TGTGCCAGCAGTGGGCGGGGACTAGCGGATTACGAGCAGTACTTC. Residues: CASSGRGLADYEQYF. The chain has TRBV25-1 and TRBJ2-7, with 11 bases that match TRBD2. V was clipped by 4 bases and J by 4 bases; unmatched bases: 6. This CDR3 is built from 15 residues. Germline V gene data show CDR1 as MGHDK and CDR2 as SYGVNS.

The chain recombines TRBV19 with TRBJ2-6; possibly TRBD1 for D (6 bases). CDR1 and CDR2 (germline): LNHDA, SQIVND (reference sequence). Trimming took off 4 bases at V and 0 bases at J, with 13 bases between the two ends. This CDR3 has 17 amino acids. The CDR3 bases are TGTGCCAGTAGTAAGTTCTCAGGGGACTCTGGGGCCAACGTCCTGACTTTC. This gives the protein CASSKFSGDSGANVLTF.

J is TRBJ1-6 and V is TRBV7-8, with 8 bases that match TRBD1. V gave up 1 base and J gave up 7 bases; unmatched junction bases: 6. Germline V gene lookup returns CDR1 SGHVS and CDR2 FQNEAQ. The CDR3 extends over 16 amino acids. The CDR3 region is CASSLGARGLNSPLHF. For the CDR3, the DNA is TGTGCCAGCAGCTTAGGGGCCAGGGGGCTCAATTCACCCCTCCACTTT.

The rearrangement uses TRBV18 and TRBJ2-5; D might be TRBD2 (6 bases). CDR1 is KGHSH, CDR2 LQKENI, per germline. V gave up 2 bases and J gave up 4 bases, with 11 bases separating them. CDR3 length equals 14 residues. CDR3 sequence: CASSPGRTGETQYF. The CDR3 region has the DNA TGTGCCAGCTCACCAGGGAGGACTGGAGAGACCCAGTACTTC.

This clone was picked up one time. The J gene is TRBJ2-1, the V gene TRBV2; 8 bases are a match to TRBD2. Trimming cost V 6 bases and J 9 bases; bases outside gene matches: 7. CDR3 length: 13 residues. Germline assignment: CDR1 SNHLY and CDR2 FYNNEI. Here the CDR3 DNA reads TGTGCCAGCAGCGCGGGACTAGTCGGTGAGCAGTTCTTC. Amino acid sequence: CASSAGLVGEQFF.

In this sample, this clone turned up once. The chain links TRBV19 to TRBJ2-2; a possible D gene is TRBD2 (6 bases). The CDR3 runs to 14 residues. V was clipped by 7 bases and J by 5 bases, with 14 bases between them. The germline V gene encodes CDR1 LNHDA and CDR2 SQIVND (reference sequence). CDR3 nucleotides: TGTGCCAGTATTGGGACCCGGGGGACCGGGGAGCTGTTTTTT. Translation: CASIGTRGTGELFF. The full variable domain, with the rest looked up from reference TRBV19 and TRBJ2-2, is DGGITQSPKYLFRKEGQNVTLSCEQNLNHDAMYWYRQDPGQGLRLIYYSQIVNDFQKGDIAEGYSVSREKKESFPLTVTSAQKNPTAFYLCASIGTRGTGELFFGEGSRLTVL.

The rearrangement uses TRBV28 and TRBJ1-1, with 9 positions matching TRBD1. Germline lookup yields CDR1 MDHEN and CDR2 SYDVKM. The CDR3 totals 19 residues. With 1 base clipped from V and 2 bases from J, the junction kept 14 bases outside the gene matches. CDR3 DNA sequence: TGTGCCAGCAGTTTATATCCCTGGACAGGGGAGGAGGGTAACACTGAAGCTTTCTTT. As protein: CASSLYPWTGEEGNTEAFF.

The rearrangement uses TRBV14 and TRBJ1-2; the match to TRBD1 covers 7 bases. V shed 1 base, J shed 3 bases, and the junction held 5 bases outside the gene matches. Looked up from germline, CDR1 is SGHDN and CDR2 is FVKESK. This CDR3 is built from 15 residues. CDR3: CASSQAAGGYYGYTF. DNA for the CDR3: TGTGCCAGCAGCCAAGCGGCAGGGGGGTACTATGGCTACACCTTC.

This clone was detected a few times. The V call is TRBV5-1, the J call TRBJ2-6; 10 bases match TRBD1. Germline V CDR1 and CDR2: SGHRS, YFSETQ. The CDR3 is made up of 16 amino acids. V shed 4 bases, J shed 3 bases, and the junction held 4 bases outside the gene matches. CDR3 bases: TGCGCCAGCAGCGGGGACAGGGGTGGTGGGGCCAACGTCCTGACTTTC. Translation gives CASSGDRGGGANVLTF.

J is TRBJ2-7 and V is TRBV5-5; D may be TRBD2 (7 bases). CDR1 is SGHKS and CDR2 is YYEKEE in the germline V gene (reference sequence). The CDR3 has 15 residues. The ends were cut back, 4 bases at V and 0 bases at J, with 14 bases in the middle. The CDR3 DNA follows: TGTGCCAGCAGCCCCCCGGGGGGCATCTCCTACGAGCAGTACTTC. Amino acids: CASSPPGGISYEQYF.

This rearrangement joins TRBV5-1 to TRBJ2-7; perhaps TRBD1 as D (5 bases). CDR1 is SGHRS, CDR2 YFSETQ, per germline. This CDR3 is built from 14 residues. The V end lost 0 bases, the J end lost 1 base, and 8 bases lay between the germline ends. CDR3 loop: CASSLGQGSYEQYF. The CDR3 DNA reads TGCGCCAGCAGCTTGGGGCAGGGATCCTACGAGCAGTACTTC.

This clone was seen a handful of times. The chain employs TRBV7-2 and TRBJ2-2; D unresolved. V lost 5 bases and J 0 bases, leaving 7 bases between the germline ends. CDR1 and CDR2 (germline): SGHTA, FQGNSA. The length of the CDR3 is 14 residues. The CDR3 is CASSLEANTGELFF. The CDR3 nucleotides read TGTGCCAGCAGCCTTGAGGCGAACACCGGGGAGCTGTTTTTT. The whole variable domain, remainder taken from reference TRBV7-2 and TRBJ2-2, is GAGVSQSPSNKVTEKGKDVELRCDPISGHTALYWYRQSLGQGLEFLIYFQGNSAPDKSGLPSDRFSAERTGGSVSTLTIQRTQQEDSAVYLCASSLEANTGELFFGEGSRLTVL.

Regarding this clone: The identical CDR3 is also encoded by other nucleotide sequences in the sample. The J gene is TRBJ2-7, the V gene TRBV28, with TRBD2 identical over 7 bases. V shed 2 bases, J shed 4 bases, and the junction held 5 bases outside the gene matches. CDR1 and CDR2 (germline): MDHEN, SYDVKM. The CDR3 has 14 residues. The DNA for the CDR3 is TGTGCCAGCAGTTTAAGGACCGGGGGGTACGAGCAGTACTTC. Amino acid sequence: CASSLRTGGYEQYF.

This chain links TRBV19 with TRBJ1-5, with D hard to call. The length of the CDR3 is 15 residues. Germline-derived CDR1 and CDR2 are LNHDA and SQIVND (reference sequence). V gave up 4 bases and J gave up 4 bases, with 14 bases separating them. CDR3 sequence: CASSKSRTFNQPQHF. The CDR3 region has the DNA TGTGCCAGTAGTAAGAGCCGAACCTTTAATCAGCCCCAGCATTTT.

This chain connects TRBV7-9 to TRBJ2-1; no definite D call. This CDR3 has 15 amino acids. V lost 2 bases to trimming and J lost 5 bases, with 13 bases between them. Germline V gives CDR1 SEHNR, CDR2 FQNEAQ (reference sequence). CDR3 region: CASSLLLSIHNEQFF. The CDR3 coding sequence is TGTGCCAGCAGCTTACTGCTTTCTATCCACAATGAGCAGTTCTTC. Complete variable domain (other parts from reference TRBV7-9 and TRBJ2-1): DTGVSQNPRHKITKRGQNVTFRCDPISEHNRLYWYRQTLGQGPEFLTYFQNEAQLEKSRLLSDRFSAERPKGSFSTLEIQRTEQGDSAMYLCASSLLLSIHNEQFFGPGTRLTVL.

The chain recombines TRBV5-1 with TRBJ1-1; D call uncertain. Germline CDR1 SGHRS, CDR2 YFSETQ. The CDR3 length is 14 residues. V was cut by 4 bases and J by 0 bases, with 10 bases left in between. In nucleotides, the CDR3 is TGCGCCAGCAGCCGGCGGGAGGTGAACACTGAAGCTTTCTTT. It translates to CASSRREVNTEAFF.

V is TRBV2 and J is TRBJ2-7; 10 nucleotides match TRBD1. After removal of 7 bases from V and 2 bases from J, the junction contained 5 bases not matched to a gene. The CDR3 has 14 residues. The germline V gene encodes CDR1 SNHLY and CDR2 FYNNEI. CDR3 sequence (DNA): TGTGCCAGCATTCGGGACAGGGGTACCTACGAGCAGTACTTC. This encodes CASIRDRGTYEQYF. The variable domain in full, with the rest retrieved from reference TRBV2 and TRBJ2-7, is EPEVTQTPSHQVTQMGQEVILRCVPISNHLYFYWYRQILGQKVEFLVSFYNNEISEKSEIFDDQFSVERPDGSNFTLKIRSTKLEDSAMYFCASIRDRGTYEQYFGPGTRLTVT.

This rearrangement joins TRBV30 to TRBJ2-7; the D gene is possibly TRBD1 (6 bases). CDR3 length equals 13 residues. Between the trimmed V and J ends, which lost 2 bases and 4 bases, there was a span of 12 bases. The V gene's germline CDR1 is GTSNPN and CDR2 SVGIG (reference sequence). The CDR3, as DNA: TGTGCCTGGAGTCTATGGCAGGGGTACGAGCAGTACTTC. This translates into CAWSLWQGYEQYF.

This clone was counted between two and nine times. CDR3 nucleotide sequence: TGTGCCAGCAGCTTACAGGGTAATGAGCAGTTCTTC. Translating it yields CASSLQGNEQFF. The chain employs TRBV11-3 and TRBJ2-1; tentative D call: TRBD1 (5 bases). V dropped 2 bases and J dropped 7 bases, with 6 bases sitting between them. Per germline, CDR1 SGHNT and CDR2 YENEEA. There are 12 residues in the CDR3.